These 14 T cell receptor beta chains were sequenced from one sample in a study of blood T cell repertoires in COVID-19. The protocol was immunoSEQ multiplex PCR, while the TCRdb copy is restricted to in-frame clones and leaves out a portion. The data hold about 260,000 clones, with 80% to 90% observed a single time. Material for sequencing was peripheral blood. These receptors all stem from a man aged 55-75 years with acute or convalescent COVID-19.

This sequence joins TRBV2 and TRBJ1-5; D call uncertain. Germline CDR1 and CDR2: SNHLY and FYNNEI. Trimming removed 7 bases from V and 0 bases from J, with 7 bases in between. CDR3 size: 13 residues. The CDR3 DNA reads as TGTGCCAGCAAGAGTTATAGCAATCAGCCCCAGCATTTT. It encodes CASKSYSNQPQHF. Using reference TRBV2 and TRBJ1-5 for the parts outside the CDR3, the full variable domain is EPEVTQTPSHQVTQMGQEVILRCVPISNHLYFYWYRQILGQKVEFLVSFYNNEISEKSEIFDDQFSVERPDGSNFTLKIRSTKLEDSAMYFCASKSYSNQPQHFGDGTRLSIL.

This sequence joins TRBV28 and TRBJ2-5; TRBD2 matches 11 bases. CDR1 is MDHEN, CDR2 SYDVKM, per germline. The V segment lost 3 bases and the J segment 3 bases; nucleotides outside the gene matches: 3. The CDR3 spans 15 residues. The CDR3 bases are TGTGCCAGCAGTTTGTCGGGACTAGCGGAAGAGACCCAGTACTTC. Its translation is CASSLSGLAEETQYF.

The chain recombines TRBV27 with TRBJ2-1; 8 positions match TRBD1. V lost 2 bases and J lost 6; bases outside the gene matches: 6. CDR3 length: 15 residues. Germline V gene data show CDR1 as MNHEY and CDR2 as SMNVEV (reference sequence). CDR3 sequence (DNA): TGTGCCAGCAGTTTAACCGGGACAGGAATCAATGAGCAGTTCTTC. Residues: CASSLTGTGINEQFF.

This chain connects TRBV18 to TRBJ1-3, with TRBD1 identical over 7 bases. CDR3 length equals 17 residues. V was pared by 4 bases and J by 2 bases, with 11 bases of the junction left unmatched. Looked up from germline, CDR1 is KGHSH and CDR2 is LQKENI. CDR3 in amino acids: CASSLSWTGRAGNTIYF. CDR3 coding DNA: TGTGCCAGCTCACTCTCCTGGACAGGCAGAGCTGGAAACACCATATATTTT.

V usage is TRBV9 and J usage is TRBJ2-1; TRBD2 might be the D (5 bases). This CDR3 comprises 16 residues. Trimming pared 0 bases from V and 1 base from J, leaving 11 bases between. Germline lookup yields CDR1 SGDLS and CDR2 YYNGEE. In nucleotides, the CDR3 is TGTGCCAGCAGCGTAGGAGGACTCGGTTCCTACAATGAGCAGTTCTTC. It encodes CASSVGGLGSYNEQFF.

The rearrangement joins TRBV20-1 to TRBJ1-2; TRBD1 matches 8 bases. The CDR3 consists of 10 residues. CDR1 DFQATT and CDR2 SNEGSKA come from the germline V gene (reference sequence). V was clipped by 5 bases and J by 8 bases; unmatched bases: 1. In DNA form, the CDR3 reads TGCAGTGCTGGACAGGGAGGCTACACCTTC. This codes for CSAGQGGYTF.

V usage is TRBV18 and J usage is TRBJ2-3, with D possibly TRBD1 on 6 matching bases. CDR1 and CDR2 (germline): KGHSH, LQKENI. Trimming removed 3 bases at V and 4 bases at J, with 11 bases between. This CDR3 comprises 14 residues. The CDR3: CASSPQTGPDTQYF. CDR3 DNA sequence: TGTGCCAGCTCACCGCAGACAGGTCCAGATACGCAGTATTTT.

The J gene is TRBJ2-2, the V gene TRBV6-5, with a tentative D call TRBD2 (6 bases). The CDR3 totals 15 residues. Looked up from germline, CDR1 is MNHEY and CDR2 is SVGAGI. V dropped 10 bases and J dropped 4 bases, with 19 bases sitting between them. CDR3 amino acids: CATKSGGLGTGELFF. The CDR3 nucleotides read TGTGCCACCAAGTCCGGAGGGTTAGGCACCGGGGAGCTGTTTTTT.

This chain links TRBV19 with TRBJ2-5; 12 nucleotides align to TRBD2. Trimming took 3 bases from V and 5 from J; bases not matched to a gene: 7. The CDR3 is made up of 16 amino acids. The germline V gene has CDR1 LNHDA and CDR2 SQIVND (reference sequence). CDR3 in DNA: TGTGCCAGTAGTATCGGGGCTAGCGGGAGGGTGGAGACCCAGTACTTC. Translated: CASSIGASGRVETQYF.

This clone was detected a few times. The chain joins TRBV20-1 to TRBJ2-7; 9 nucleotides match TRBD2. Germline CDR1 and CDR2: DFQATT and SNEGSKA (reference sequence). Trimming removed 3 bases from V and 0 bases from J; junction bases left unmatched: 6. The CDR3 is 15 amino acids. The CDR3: CSASKLLAGSYEQYF. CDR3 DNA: TGCAGTGCTAGTAAATTACTAGCGGGCTCCTACGAGCAGTACTTC.

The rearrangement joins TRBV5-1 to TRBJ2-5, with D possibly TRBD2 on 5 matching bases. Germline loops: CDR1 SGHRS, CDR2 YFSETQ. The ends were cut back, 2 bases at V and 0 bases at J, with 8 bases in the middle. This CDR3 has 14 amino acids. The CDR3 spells CASSFTGDQETQYF. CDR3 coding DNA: TGCGCCAGCAGCTTTACCGGGGACCAAGAGACCCAGTACTTC.

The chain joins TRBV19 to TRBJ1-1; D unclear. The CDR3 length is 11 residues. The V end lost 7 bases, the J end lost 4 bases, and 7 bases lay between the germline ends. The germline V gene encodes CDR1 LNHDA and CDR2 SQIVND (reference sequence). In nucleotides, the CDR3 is TGTGCCAGTATGAGGGCCACTGAAGCTTTCTTT. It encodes CASMRATEAFF.

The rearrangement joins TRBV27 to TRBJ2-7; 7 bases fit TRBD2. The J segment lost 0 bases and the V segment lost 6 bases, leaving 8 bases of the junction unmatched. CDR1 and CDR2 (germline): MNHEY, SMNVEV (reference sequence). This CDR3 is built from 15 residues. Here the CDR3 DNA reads TGTGCCAGCAGCCGAACGGGGAGGGTCTCCTACGAGCAGTACTTC. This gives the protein CASSRTGRVSYEQYF.

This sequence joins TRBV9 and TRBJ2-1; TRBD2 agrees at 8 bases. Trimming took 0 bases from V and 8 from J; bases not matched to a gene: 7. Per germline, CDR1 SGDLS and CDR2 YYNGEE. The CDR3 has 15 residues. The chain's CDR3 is CASSVDFSGGYEQFF. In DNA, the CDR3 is TGTGCCAGCAGCGTAGATTTTTCGGGGGGGTATGAGCAGTTCTTC.